This T cell receptor (beta chain) was captured in a study of blood T cell repertoires in COVID-19. The protocol was immunoSEQ multiplex PCR, while the TCRdb copy is restricted to in-frame clones and leaves out a portion. The table has 330,000 or so clones, over 80% seen once; the top ten hold around 9.9%. This CDR3 contains 15 residues. Per germline, CDR1 LNHDA and CDR2 SQIVND (reference sequence). Trimming at V came to 6 bases and at J to 4 bases, leaving 11 bases not matched to a gene. The TCR originated in a man aged 25 to 40 with COVID-19, enrolled during active disease. Specimen: peripheral blood. The V call is TRBV19, the J call TRBJ2-7, with 8 bases aligning to TRBD2. CDR3 region: CASRPAAGVGYEQYF. The CDR3 nucleotides are TGTGCCAGTAGACCGGCAGCGGGAGTAGGGTACGAGCAGTACTTC.